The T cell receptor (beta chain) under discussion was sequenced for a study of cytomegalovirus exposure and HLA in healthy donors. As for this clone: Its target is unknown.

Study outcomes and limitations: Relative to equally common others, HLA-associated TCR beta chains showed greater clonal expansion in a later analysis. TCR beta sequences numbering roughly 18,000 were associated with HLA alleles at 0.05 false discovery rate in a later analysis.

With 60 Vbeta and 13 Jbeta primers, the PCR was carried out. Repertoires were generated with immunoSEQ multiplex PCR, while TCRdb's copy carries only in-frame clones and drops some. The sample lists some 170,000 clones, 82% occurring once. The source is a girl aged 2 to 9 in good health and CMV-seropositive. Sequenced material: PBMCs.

CDR3 residues: CASLPLSSGRHTDTQYF. The CDR3 DNA follows: TGTGCCAGCCTCCCTCTGAGTAGCGGGAGGCATACAGATACGCAGTATTTT. The chain employs TRBV7-2 and TRBJ2-3, with 10 bases aligning to TRBD2. The CDR3 is 17 amino acids. CDR1 SGHTA and CDR2 FQGNSA come from the germline V gene. V trimming: 8 bases; J trimming: 3 bases; junction bases outside the gene matches: 14. Full variable domain (rest looked up from reference TRBV7-2 and TRBJ2-3): GAGVSQSPSNKVTEKGKDVELRCDPISGHTALYWYRQSLGQGLEFLIYFQGNSAPDKSGLPSDRFSAERTGGSVSTLTIQRTQQEDSAVYLCASLPLSSGRHTDTQYFGPGTRLTVL.